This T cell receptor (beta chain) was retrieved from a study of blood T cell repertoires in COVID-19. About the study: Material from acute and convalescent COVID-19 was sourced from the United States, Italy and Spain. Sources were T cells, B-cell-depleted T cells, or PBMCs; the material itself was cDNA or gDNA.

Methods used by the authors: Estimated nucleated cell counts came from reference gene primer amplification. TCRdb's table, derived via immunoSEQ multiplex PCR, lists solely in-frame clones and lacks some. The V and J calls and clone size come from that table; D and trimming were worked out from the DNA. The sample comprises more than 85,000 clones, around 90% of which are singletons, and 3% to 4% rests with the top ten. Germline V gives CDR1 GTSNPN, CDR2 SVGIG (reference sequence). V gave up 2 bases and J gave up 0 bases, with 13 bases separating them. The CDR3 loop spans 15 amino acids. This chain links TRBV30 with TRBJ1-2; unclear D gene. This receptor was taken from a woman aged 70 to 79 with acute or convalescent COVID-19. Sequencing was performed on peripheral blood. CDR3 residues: CAWSHIQSANYGYTF. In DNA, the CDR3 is TGTGCCTGGAGTCACATACAGAGTGCTAACTATGGCTACACCTTC. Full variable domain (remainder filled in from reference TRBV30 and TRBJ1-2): SQTIHQWPATLVQPVGSPLSLECTVEGTSNPNLYWYRQAAGRGLQLLFYSVGIGQISSEVPQNLSASRPQDRQFILSSKKLLLSDSGFYLCAWSHIQSANYGYTFGSGTRLTVV.